What follows are 2 T cell receptor beta chains derived from one specimen sequenced in a study of shared clonotypes between healthy human individuals. Repertoires were generated with immunoSEQ multiplex PCR, while TCRdb's copy carries only in-frame clones and drops some. The sample lists more than 2,000,000 clones; approximately 95% were seen once. Sequenced material: naive CD4+ T cells from PBMCs. The sample's subset: CD45RA+ positively selected. These TCRs come from a man aged 18 to 29 in good health. Some clones in this sample may be carry-over from other donors' samples.

This clone was recorded a few times. The V call is TRBV9, the J call TRBJ1-1, with D uncertain. This CDR3 region has 13 residues. The V gene lost 2 bases and the J gene lost 3 bases, with 8 bases spanning the gap. Germline CDR1 SGDLS, CDR2 YYNGEE. The CDR3 loop reads CASSVREYTEAFF. In nucleotides, the CDR3 is TGTGCCAGCAGCGTTCGAGAATACACTGAAGCTTTCTTT.

The chain is built from TRBV9 and TRBJ2-1; 9 bases line up with TRBD2. CDR1 and CDR2 (germline): SGDLS, YYNGEE. The CDR3 has 18 residues. V lost 4 bases and J lost 1; bases outside the gene matches: 12. The CDR3 is CASSPGTSSIFSYNEQFF. Written as DNA, the CDR3 is TGTGCCAGCAGCCCCGGGACTAGCTCCATCTTTTCCTACAATGAGCAGTTCTTC.